This TCR beta chain was obtained from a study of CD4+ T cells in melanoma. This CDR3 region has 14 residues. V lost 7 bases, J lost 2 bases, and 14 bases lay in between. CDR1 is SGHRS and CDR2 is YFSETQ in the germline V gene. TCRdb keeps only in-frame clones here, not all; method: immunoSEQ multiplex PCR. The sample records about 140,000 clones, about 90% being singletons. This chain uses TRBV5-1 with TRBJ2-3; D gene unclear. The clonotype originates from a human donor with melanoma. The CDR3 reads CASRSSLDTDTQYF. DNA of the CDR3: TGCGCCAGCCGTTCCTCTCTCGACACAGATACGCAGTATTTT.